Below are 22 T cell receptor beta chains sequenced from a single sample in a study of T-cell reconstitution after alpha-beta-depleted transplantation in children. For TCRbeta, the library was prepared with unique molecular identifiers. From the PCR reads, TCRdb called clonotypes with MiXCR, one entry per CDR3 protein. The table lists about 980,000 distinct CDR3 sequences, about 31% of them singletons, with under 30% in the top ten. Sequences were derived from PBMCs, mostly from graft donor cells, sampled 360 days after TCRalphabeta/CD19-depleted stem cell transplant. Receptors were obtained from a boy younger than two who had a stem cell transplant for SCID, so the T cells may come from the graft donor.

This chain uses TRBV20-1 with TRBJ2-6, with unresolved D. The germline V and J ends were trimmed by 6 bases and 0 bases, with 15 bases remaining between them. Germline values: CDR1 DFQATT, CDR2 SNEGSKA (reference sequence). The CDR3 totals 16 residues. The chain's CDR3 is CSALGGEDSGANVLTF. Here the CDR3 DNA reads TGCAGTGCCCTGGGTGGCGAAGACTCTGGGGCCAACGTCCTGACTTTC.

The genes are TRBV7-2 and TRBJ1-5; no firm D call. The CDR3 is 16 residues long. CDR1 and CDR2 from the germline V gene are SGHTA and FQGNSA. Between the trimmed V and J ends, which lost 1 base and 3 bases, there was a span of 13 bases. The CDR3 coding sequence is TGTGCCAGCAGCTTAGGGCCGGCGGAACCCAATCAGCCCCAGCATTTT. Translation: CASSLGPAEPNQPQHF.

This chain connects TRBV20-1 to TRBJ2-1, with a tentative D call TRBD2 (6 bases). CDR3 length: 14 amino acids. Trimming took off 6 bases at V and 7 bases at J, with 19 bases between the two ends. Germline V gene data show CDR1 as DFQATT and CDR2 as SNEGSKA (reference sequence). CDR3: CSAGPLAPPNEQFF. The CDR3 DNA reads TGCAGTGCCGGACCACTAGCCCCTCCTAATGAGCAGTTCTTC.

CDR3 protein: CSSGGVTDTQYF. Here the CDR3 DNA reads TGCAGCTCAGGGGGGGTCACAGATACGCAGTATTTT. The chain joins TRBV20-1 to TRBJ2-3, with D possibly being TRBD1 or TRBD2 (7 bases each). The germline CDR1 and CDR2 sequences are DFQATT and SNEGSKA (reference sequence). This CDR3 spans 12 amino acids.

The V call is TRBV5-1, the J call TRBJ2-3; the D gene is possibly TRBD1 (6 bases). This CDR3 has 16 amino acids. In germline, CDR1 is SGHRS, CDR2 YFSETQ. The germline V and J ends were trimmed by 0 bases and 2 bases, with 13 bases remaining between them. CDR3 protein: CASSLVGQGYTDTQYF. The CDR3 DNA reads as TGCGCCAGCAGCTTGGTTGGTCAGGGGTACACAGATACGCAGTATTTT.

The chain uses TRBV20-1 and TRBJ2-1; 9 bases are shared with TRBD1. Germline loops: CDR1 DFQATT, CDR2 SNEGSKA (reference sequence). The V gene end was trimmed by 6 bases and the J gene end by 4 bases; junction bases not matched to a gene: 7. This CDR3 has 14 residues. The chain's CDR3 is CSARTGVPYNEQFF. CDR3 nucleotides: TGCAGTGCAAGGACAGGGGTCCCTTACAATGAGCAGTTCTTC.

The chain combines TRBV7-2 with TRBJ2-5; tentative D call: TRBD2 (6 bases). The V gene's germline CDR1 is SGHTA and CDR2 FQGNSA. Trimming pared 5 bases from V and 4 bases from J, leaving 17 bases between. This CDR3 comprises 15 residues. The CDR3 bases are TGTGCCAGCAGCCACGGAAGGGCGGGGCTAGAGACCCAGTACTTC. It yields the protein CASSHGRAGLETQYF.

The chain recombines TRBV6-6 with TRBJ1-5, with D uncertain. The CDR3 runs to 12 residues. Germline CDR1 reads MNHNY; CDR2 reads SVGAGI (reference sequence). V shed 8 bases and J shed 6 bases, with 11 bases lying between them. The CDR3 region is CASRIAGQPQHF. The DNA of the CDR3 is TGTGCCAGCCGGATCGCGGGTCAGCCCCAGCATTTT.

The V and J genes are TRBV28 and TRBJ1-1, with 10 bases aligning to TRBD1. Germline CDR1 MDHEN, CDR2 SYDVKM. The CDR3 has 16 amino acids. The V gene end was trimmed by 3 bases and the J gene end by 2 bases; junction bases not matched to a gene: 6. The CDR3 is CASSLAMTGGNTEAFF. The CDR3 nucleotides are TGTGCCAGCAGTTTGGCCATGACAGGGGGCAACACTGAAGCTTTCTTT.

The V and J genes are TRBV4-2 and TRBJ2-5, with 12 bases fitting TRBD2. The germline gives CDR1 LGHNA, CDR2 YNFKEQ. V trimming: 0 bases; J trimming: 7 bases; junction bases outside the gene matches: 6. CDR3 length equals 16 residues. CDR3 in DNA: TGTGCCAGCAGCCAAGAGCTAGCGGGGGGGCAGAGGACCCAGTACTTC. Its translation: CASSQELAGGQRTQYF.

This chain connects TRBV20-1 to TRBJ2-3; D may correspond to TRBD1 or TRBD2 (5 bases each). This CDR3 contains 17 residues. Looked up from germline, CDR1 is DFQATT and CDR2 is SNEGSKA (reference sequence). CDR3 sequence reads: CSPLGVSGRTSTDTQYF. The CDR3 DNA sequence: TGCTCCCCGCTAGGGGTTTCGGGGCGTACGAGCACAGATACGCAGTATTTT.

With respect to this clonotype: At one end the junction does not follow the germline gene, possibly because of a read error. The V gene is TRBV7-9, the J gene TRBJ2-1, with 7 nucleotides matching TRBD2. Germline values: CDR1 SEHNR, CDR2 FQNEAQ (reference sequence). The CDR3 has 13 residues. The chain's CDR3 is CASSLGASGSSPF. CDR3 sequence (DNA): TGTGCCAGCAGCTTAGGGGCTAGCGGCTCCTCCCCTTTC.

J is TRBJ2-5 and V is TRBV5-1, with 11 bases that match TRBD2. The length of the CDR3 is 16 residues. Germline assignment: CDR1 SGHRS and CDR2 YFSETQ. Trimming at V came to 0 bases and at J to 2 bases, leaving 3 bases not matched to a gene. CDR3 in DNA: TGCGCCAGCAGCTTGGGATCTAGCGGGGGGCAAGAGACCCAGTACTTC. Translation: CASSLGSSGGQETQYF.

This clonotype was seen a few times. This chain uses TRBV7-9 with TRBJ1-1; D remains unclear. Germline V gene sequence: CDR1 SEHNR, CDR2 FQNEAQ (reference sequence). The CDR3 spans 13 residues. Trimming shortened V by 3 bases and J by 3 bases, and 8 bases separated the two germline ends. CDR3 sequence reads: CASSFPPDTEAFF. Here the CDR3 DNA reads TGTGCCAGCAGCTTCCCCCCGGACACTGAAGCTTTCTTT.

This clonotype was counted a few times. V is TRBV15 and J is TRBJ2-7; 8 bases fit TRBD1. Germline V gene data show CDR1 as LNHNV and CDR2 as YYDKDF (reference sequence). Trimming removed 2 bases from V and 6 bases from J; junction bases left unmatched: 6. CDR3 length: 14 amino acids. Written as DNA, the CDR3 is TGTGCCACCAGCAGACAGGACAGGGTCAGCGAGCAGTACTTC. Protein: CATSRQDRVSEQYF.

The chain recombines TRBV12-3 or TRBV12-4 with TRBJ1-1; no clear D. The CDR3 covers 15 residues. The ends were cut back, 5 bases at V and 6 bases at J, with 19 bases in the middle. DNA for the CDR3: TGTGCCAGCAGTACACGAGACTTCGCGCGGCCTGAAGCTTTCTTT. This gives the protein CASSTRDFARPEAFF.

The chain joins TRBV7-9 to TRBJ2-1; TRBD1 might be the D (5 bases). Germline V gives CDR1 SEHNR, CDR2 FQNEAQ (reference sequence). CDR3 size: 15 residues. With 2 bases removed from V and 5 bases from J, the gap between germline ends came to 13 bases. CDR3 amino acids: CASSLLGHDNNEQFF. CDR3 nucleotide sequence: TGTGCCAGCAGCTTACTCGGACATGACAACAATGAGCAGTTCTTC. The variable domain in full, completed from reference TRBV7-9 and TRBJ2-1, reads DTGVSQNPRHKITKRGQNVTFRCDPISEHNRLYWYRQTLGQGPEFLTYFQNEAQLEKSRLLSDRFSAERPKGSFSTLEIQRTEQGDSAMYLCASSLLGHDNNEQFFGPGTRLTVL.

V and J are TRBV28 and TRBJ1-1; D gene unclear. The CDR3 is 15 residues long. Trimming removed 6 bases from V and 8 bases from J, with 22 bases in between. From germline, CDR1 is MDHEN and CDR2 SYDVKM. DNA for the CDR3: TGTGCCAGCAGCTTTTGGCGAGGGCCCCTCGGGGAAGCTTTCTTT. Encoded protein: CASSFWRGPLGEAFF.

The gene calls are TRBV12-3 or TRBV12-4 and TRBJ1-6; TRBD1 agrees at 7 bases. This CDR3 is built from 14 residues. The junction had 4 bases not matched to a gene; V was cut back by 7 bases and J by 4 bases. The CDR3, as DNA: TGTGCCAGCACCTGGGGACAGTATAATTCACCCCTCCACTTT. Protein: CASTWGQYNSPLHF.

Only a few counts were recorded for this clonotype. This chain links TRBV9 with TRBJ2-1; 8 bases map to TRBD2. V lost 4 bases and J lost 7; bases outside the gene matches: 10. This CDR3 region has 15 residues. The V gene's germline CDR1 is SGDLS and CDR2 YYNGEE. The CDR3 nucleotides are TGTGCCAGCAGCCTTCTAGCGGGCCGACGGAATGAGCAGTTCTTC. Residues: CASSLLAGRRNEQFF.

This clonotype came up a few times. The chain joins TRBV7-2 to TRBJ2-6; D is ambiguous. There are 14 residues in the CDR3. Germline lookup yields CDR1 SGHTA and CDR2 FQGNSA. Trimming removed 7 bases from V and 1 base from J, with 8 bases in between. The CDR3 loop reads CASTRYSGANVLTF. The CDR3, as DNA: TGTGCCAGCACGCGGTATTCTGGGGCCAACGTCCTGACTTTC.

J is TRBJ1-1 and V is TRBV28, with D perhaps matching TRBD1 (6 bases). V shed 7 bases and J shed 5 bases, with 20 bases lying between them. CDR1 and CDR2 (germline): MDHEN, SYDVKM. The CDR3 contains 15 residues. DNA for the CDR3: TGTGCCAGCAAGACCGCGAGGAGGGGGACGACTGAAGCTTTCTTT. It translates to CASKTARRGTTEAFF.